What follows are 11 T cell receptor beta chains derived from one specimen sequenced in a study of cytotoxic CD8 clonotypes in ibrutinib-treated CLL. Method: immunoSEQ multiplex PCR; TCRdb's copy keeps in-frame clones and lacks some. This sample has about 160,000 clones, with approximately 84% found just once. The specimen comprised PBMCs, sampled after 24 months of ibrutinib treatment. All receptors derive from a human donor with chronic lymphocytic leukemia.

V and J are TRBV5-6 and TRBJ1-1; perhaps TRBD1 as D (5 bases). The CDR3 contains 13 residues. Germline V lookup: CDR1 SGHDT, CDR2 YYEEEE. V was clipped by 2 bases and J by 7 bases, with 12 bases between them. CDR3: CASSFQGMNEAFF. CDR3 in DNA: TGTGCCAGCAGCTTCCAGGGAATGAATGAAGCTTTCTTT.

The V call is TRBV5-1, the J call TRBJ2-3; 10 bases line up with TRBD2. The germline gives CDR1 SGHRS, CDR2 YFSETQ. V shed 4 bases and J 3 bases; nucleotides not matched to a gene: 5. CDR3 size: 15 residues. Here the CDR3 reads CASSNPSGRTDTQYF. CDR3 bases: TGCGCCAGCAGCAACCCTAGCGGGAGAACAGATACGCAGTATTTT.

The rearrangement uses TRBV5-1 and TRBJ2-7; 7 bases match TRBD2. The CDR3 has 14 residues. V was clipped by 4 bases and J by 4 bases; unmatched bases: 8. The V gene's germline CDR1 is SGHRS and CDR2 YFSETQ. The CDR3 bases are TGCGCCAGCAGCCCCTTCGGGGAGGGGTACGAGCAGTACTTC. Its protein product is CASSPFGEGYEQYF.

The chain combines TRBV21-1 with TRBJ1-5. TRBV21-1 is labeled a pseudogene. The CDR3 length is 11 residues. CDR3 bases: TGTGCCAGCAGCAACGATCAGCCCCAGCATTTT. It is translated as CASSNDQPQHF.

This sequence joins TRBV7-3 and TRBJ1-6; D unresolved. CDR3 length: 15 residues. Between the trimmed V and J ends, which lost 5 bases and 7 bases, there was a span of 15 bases. Germline-derived CDR1 and CDR2 are SGHTA and FQGTGA. This CDR3 is CASSSGPRANSPLHF. As DNA, the CDR3 is TGTGCCAGCAGCAGTGGACCGCGTGCAAATTCACCCCTCCACTTT.

This chain links TRBV18 with TRBJ2-7; D gene unclear. The CDR3 is made up of 13 amino acids. Trimming cost V 2 bases and J 4 bases, with 9 bases left between them. Germline V CDR1 and CDR2: KGHSH, LQKENI. The CDR3 protein is CASSPDQGYEQYF. The CDR3 bases are TGTGCCAGCTCACCAGACCAAGGGTACGAGCAGTACTTC.

This rearrangement joins TRBV4-2 to TRBJ1-3; D possibly corresponds to TRBD1 (6 bases). CDR1 LGHNA and CDR2 YNFKEQ come from the germline V gene. V was cut by 1 base and J by 1 base, with 20 bases left in between. CDR3 length equals 19 residues. The CDR3 loop reads CASSQGPQGRSVSGNTIYF. The CDR3 DNA sequence: TGTGCCAGCAGCCAAGGGCCCCAGGGGAGGAGTGTGTCTGGAAACACCATATATTTT.

This clone was recorded once. The chain links TRBV12-5 to TRBJ2-5; 7 bases align to TRBD1. V shed 0 bases and J 3 bases; nucleotides not matched to a gene: 4. The CDR3 contains 15 residues. The germline gives CDR1 LGHNT, CDR2 FRNRAP. In DNA form, the CDR3 reads TGTGCTAGTGGTTTGGTAAAAGGGGGCAAAGAGACCCAGTACTTC. It codes for CASGLVKGGKETQYF.

The CDR3 region is CASSGGLLTSNSPLHF. As DNA, the CDR3 is TGTGCCAGTAGTGGCGGGCTCCTCACTAGCAATTCACCCCTCCACTTT. The chain has TRBV19 and TRBJ1-6; no clear D gene. From germline, CDR1 is LNHDA and CDR2 SQIVND (reference sequence). Trimming took 5 bases from V and 7 from J, leaving 18 bases between them. This CDR3 comprises 16 residues.

The rearrangement uses TRBV6-1 and TRBJ1-5, with D perhaps TRBD1 (5 bases). V lost 2 bases, J lost 13 bases, and 15 bases lay in between. Per germline, CDR1 MNHNS and CDR2 SASEGT. This CDR3 has 13 residues. The CDR3 DNA sequence: TGTGCCAGCAGTGAATGGGGGGGGTCCCATCAGCATTTT. This gives the protein CASSEWGGSHQHF.

The CDR3 spells CASSSTWGLSSTDTQYF. CDR3 DNA: TGTGCCAGCAGCTCCACATGGGGTCTCTCTAGCACAGATACGCAGTATTTT. V gene TRBV7-2 combines with J gene TRBJ2-3, with unresolved D. CDR1 is SGHTA, CDR2 FQGNSA, per germline. This CDR3 has 17 amino acids. V gave up 4 bases and J gave up 0 bases, with 17 bases separating them.